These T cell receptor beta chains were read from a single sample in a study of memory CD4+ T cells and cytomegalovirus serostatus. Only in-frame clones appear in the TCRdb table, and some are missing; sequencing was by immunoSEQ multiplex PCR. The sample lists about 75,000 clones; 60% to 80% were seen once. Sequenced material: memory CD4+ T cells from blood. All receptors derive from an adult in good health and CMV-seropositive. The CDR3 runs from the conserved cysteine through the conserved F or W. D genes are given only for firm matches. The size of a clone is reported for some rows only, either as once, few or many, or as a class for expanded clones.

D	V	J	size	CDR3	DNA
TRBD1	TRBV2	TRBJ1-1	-	CASSEVDRGPAEAFF	TGTGCCAGCAGTGAAGTGGACAGGGGGCCCGCTGAAGCTTTCTTT
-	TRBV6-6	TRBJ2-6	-	CASSYLSPSGANVLTF	TGTGCCAGCAGTTACTTGTCCCCCTCGGGGGCCAACGTCCTGACTTTC
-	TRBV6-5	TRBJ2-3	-	CASSYSSGTDTQYF	TGTGCCAGCAGTTACTCGTCAGGCACTGATACGCAGTATTTT
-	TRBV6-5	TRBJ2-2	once	CASSPPRGRAGELFF	TGTGCCAGCAGTCCGCCCCGGGGGCGCGCCGGGGAGCTGTTTTTT
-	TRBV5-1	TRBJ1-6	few	CASSLRLGGDSPLHF	TGCGCCAGCAGCTTGAGGCTCGGGGGCGATTCACCCCTCCACTTT
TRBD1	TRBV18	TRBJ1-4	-	CASSPLRTGEEKLFF	TGTGCCAGCTCACCACTACGGACAGGGGAGGAAAAACTGTTTTTT
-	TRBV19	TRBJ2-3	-	CASPHIITDTQYF	TGTGCCAGTCCCCATATTATCACAGATACGCAGTATTTT
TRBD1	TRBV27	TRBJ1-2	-	CASSSWDRLGVGYTF	TGTGCCAGCAGTTCTTGGGACAGGCTAGGGGTTGGCTACACCTTC
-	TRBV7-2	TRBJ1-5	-	CASSPRADQPQHF	TGTGCCAGCAGCCCCCGGGCGGATCAGCCCCAGCATTTT
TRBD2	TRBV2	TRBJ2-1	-	CASSRKQSSGSSYNEQFF	TGTGCCAGCAGCCGTAAACAATCTAGCGGAAGCTCCTACAATGAGCAGTTCTTC